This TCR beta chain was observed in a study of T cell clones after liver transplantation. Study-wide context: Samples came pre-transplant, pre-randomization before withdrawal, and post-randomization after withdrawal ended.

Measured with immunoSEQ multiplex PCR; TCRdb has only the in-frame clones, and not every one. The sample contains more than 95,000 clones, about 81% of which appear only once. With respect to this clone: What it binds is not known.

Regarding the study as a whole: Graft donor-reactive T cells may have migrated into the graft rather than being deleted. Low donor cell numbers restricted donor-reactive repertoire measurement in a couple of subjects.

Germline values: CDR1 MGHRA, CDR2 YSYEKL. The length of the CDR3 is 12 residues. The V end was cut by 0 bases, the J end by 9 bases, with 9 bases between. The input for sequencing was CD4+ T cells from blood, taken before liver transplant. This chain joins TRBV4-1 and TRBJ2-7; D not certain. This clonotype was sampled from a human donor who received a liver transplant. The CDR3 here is CASSQDVDRQYF. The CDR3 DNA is TGCGCCAGCAGCCAAGACGTAGATAGGCAGTACTTC.